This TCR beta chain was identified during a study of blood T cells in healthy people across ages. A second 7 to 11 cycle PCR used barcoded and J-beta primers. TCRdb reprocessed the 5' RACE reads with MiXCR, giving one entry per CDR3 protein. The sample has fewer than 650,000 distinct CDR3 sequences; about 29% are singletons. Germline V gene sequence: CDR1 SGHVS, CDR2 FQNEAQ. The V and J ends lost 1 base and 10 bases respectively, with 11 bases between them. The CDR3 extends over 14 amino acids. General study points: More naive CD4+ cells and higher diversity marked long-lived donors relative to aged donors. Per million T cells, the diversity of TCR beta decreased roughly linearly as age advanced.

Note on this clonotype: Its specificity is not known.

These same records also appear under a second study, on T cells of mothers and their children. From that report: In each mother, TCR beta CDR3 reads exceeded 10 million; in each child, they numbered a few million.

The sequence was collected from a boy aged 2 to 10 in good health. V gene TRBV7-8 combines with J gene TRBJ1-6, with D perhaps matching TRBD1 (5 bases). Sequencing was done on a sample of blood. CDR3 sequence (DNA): TGTGCCAGCAGCTTAGGCAGGGTACGGTCACCCCTCCACTTT. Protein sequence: CASSLGRVRSPLHF.